The TCR beta chain under discussion was sequenced for a study of T cells in Graves' hyperthyroidism and ophthalmopathy. CDR3 length: 18 residues. CDR1 and CDR2 from the germline V gene are SEHNR and FQNEAQ (reference sequence). V shed 5 bases and J 5 bases; nucleotides not matched to a gene: 19. This clonotype occurred many times. Amplification of TCR beta CDR3 regions was performed using RNA transcripts as template. HTBI primers were employed in a first-round RT-PCR of the TCR CDR3. TCRdb reprocessed the multiplex PCR reads with MiXCR, giving one entry per CDR3 protein. This sample carries approximately 370,000 distinct CDR3 sequences, about 16% of them seen once, and the ten largest clones take approximately 32%. The definition of stable Graves' hyperthyroidism was no ophthalmopathy progression within 18 months. A patient was excluded if there was uncontrolled infection, other autoimmune disease, pregnancy or lactation.

The chain links TRBV7-9 to TRBJ1-1; 8 nucleotides line up with TRBD1. The receptor was isolated from a woman between 25 and 40 years old with Graves' hyperthyroidism. Specimen: blood. CDR3: CASSATGTGDSIRTEAFF. CDR3 in DNA: TGTGCCAGCAGCGCAACCGGGACAGGTGATTCGATTCGGACTGAAGCTTTCTTT.